This entry is about one T cell receptor (beta chain). Its antigen is currently unknown. The germline V gene has CDR1 MGHRA and CDR2 YSYEKL. Trimming pared 3 bases from V and 5 bases from J, leaving 16 bases between. The CDR3 sequence is 16 residues long. Together with a sample-barcoded 5' primer, a J-beta primer mix was included in a second PCR lasting about 6 to 11 cycles. Per sample, CDR3-containing paired-end reads numbered at least 2.5 million. TCRdb re-analysed the 5' RACE reads in MiXCR, keeping a single row per CDR3 protein. Here the sample spans more than 700,000 distinct CDR3 sequences, less than 70% being singletons. The sample is drawn from a study of blood T cells in healthy people across ages. Study at large: Template switching recovered approximately one barcoded beta molecule for every two T cells. General observations from the study: Unsorted PBMCs ruled out conclusive naive versus antigen-experienced comparison. Greater diversity and more naive CD4+ cells were seen in long-lived donors than in aged donors.

Sequenced material: blood. The chain is built from TRBV4-1 and TRBJ2-2; D unclear. The clonotype comes from a man aged 80 or over in good health. The CDR3 sequence is CASSHRLGAGTGELFF. In nucleotides, the CDR3 is TGCGCCAGCAGCCACCGTTTGGGCGCAGGAACCGGGGAGCTGTTTTTT.